This T cell receptor (beta chain) was obtained from a study of T cells in Graves' hyperthyroidism and ophthalmopathy. Amplified TCR beta CDR3 regions came from RNA transcripts. A first-round RT-PCR of the TCR CDR3 used the HTBI primer set. TCRdb re-called the multiplex PCR reads with MiXCR, one entry per CDR3 protein. The sample lists 660,000 or so distinct CDR3 sequences, less than 25% seen once, with under 35% in the top ten. From germline, CDR1 is SGHKS and CDR2 YYEKEE (reference sequence). The CDR3 extends over 20 amino acids. The V and J ends lost 0 bases and 0 bases respectively, with 19 bases between them.

This sequence joins TRBV5-5 and TRBJ2-6; D is unresolved. The sequence derives from a man in his thirties or forties with Graves' ophthalmopathy. The sequencing sample was made of blood. The CDR3 DNA reads TGTGCCAGCAGCTTGGACATAGTAGACTCATTCTCCTCTGGGGCCAACGTCCTGACTTTC. Residues: CASSLDIVDSFSSGANVLTF.